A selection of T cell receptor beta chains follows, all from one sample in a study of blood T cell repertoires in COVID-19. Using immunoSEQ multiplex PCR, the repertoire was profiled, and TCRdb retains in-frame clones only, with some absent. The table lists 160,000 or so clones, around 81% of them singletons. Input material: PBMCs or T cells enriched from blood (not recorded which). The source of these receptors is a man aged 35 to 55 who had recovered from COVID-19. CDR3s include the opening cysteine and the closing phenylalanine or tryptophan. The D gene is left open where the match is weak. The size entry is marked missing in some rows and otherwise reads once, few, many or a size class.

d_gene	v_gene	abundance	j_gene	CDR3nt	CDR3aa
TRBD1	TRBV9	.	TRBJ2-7	TGTGCCAGCAGCGTTTGGGACAGCCTTTTACCCTACGAGCAGTACTTC	CASSVWDSLLPYEQYF
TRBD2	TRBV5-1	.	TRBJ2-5	TGCGCCAGCAGCTTGGTAGCGGGACCTCAAGAGACCCAGTACTTC	CASSLVAGPQETQYF
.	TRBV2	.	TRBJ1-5	TGTGCCAGCAGACTAGAGACAGGCGGAAGCAATCAGCCCCAGCATTTT	CASRLETGGSNQPQHF
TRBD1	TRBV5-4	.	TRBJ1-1	TGTGCCAGCAGCTCGGGACAGCAGGGCACTGAAGCTTTCTTT	CASSSGQQGTEAFF
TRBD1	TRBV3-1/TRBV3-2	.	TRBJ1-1	TGTGCCAGCAGCCAAGGAGGACAGGGCAAGGCTGAAGCTTTCTTT	CASSQGGQGKAEAFF
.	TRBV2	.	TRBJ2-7	TGTGCCAGCAGTGTCGTCTCCTACGAGCAGTACTTC	CASSVVSYEQYF
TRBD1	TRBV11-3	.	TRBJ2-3	TGTGCCAGCAGCTTAGCTAACAGGGGGCGCACAGATACGCAGTATTTT	CASSLANRGRTDTQYF
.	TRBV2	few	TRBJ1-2	TGTGCCAAGGGGTCAACATACACCTTC	CAKGSTYTF
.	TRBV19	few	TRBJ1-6	TGTGCCAGTAGTGACGCTCGGGGGTCACCCCTCCACTTT	CASSDARGSPLHF
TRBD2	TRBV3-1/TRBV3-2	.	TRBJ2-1	TGTGCCAGCAGCCAAGATAGGGGTTCGGCGGGGGGGTGGAAAGGATCCTACAATGAGCAGTTCTTC	CASSQDRGSAGGWKGSYNEQFF
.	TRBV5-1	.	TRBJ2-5	TGCGCCAGCAGCGTTCCTAGCGAGGAGACCCAGTACTTC	CASSVPSEETQYF
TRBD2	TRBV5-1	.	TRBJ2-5	TGCGCCAGCAGCTTGTGGACGGGGGGCCAAGAGACCCAGTACTTC	CASSLWTGGQETQYF
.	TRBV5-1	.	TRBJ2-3	TGCGCCAGCAGCTTGGAGCGCACAGATACGCAGTATTTT	CASSLERTDTQYF